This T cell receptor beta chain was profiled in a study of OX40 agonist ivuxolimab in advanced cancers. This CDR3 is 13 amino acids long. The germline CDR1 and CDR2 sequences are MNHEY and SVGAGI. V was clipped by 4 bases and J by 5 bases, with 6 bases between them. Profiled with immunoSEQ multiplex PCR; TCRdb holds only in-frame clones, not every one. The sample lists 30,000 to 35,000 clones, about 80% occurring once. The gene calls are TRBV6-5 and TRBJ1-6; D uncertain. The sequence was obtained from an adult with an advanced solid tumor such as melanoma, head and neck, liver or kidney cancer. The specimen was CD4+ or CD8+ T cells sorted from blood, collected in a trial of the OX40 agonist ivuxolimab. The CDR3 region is CASSLQDNSPLHF. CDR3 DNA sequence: TGTGCCAGCAGTTTGCAGGATAATTCACCCCTCCACTTT.